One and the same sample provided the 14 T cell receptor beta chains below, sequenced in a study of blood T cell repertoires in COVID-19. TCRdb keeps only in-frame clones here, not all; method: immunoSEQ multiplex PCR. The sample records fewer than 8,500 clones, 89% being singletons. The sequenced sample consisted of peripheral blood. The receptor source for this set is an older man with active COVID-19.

The CDR3 region is CASSLGTGGYEQYF. CDR3 nucleotide sequence: TGCGCCAGCAGCTTGGGGACAGGGGGCTACGAGCAGTACTTC. The chain uses TRBV5-1 and TRBJ2-7; 10 positions agree with TRBD1. The germline V gene encodes CDR1 SGHRS and CDR2 YFSETQ. The CDR3 loop spans 14 amino acids. Losses at the gene ends were 0 bases for V and 3 bases for J; bases not matched to a gene: 0.

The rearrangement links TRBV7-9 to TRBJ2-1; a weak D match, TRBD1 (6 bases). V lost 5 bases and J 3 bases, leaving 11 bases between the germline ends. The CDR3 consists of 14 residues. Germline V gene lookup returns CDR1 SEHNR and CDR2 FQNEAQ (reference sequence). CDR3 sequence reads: CASSLTGIYNEQFF. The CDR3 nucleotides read TGTGCCAGCAGCCTAACAGGGATCTACAATGAGCAGTTCTTC.

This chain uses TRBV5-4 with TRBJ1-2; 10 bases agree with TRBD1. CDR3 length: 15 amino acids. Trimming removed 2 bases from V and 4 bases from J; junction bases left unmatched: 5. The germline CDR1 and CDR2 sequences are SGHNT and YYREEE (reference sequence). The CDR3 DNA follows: TGTGCCAGCAGCTTAGGCGACAGGGGGCTCTATGGCTACACCTTC. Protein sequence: CASSLGDRGLYGYTF.

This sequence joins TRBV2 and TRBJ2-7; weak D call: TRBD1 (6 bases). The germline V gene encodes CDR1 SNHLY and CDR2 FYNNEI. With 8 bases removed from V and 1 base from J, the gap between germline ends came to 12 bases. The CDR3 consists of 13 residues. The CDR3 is CASSPTGSYEQYF. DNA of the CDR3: TGTGCCAGCTCCCCTACAGGGTCCTACGAGCAGTACTTC. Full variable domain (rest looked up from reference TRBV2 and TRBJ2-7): EPEVTQTPSHQVTQMGQEVILRCVPISNHLYFYWYRQILGQKVEFLVSFYNNEISEKSEIFDDQFSVERPDGSNFTLKIRSTKLEDSAMYFCASSPTGSYEQYFGPGTRLTVT.

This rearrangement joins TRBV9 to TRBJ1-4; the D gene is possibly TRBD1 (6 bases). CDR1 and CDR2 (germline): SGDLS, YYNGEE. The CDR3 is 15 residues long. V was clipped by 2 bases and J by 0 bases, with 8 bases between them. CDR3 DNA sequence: TGTGCCAGCAGCGTTACAGGGACAACTAATGAAAAACTGTTTTTT. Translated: CASSVTGTTNEKLFF. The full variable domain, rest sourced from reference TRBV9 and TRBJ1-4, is DSGVTQTPKHLITATGQRVTLRCSPRSGDLSVYWYQQSLDQGLQFLIQYYNGEERAKGNILERFSAQQFPDLHSELNLSSLELGDSALYFCASSVTGTTNEKLFFGSGTQLSVL.

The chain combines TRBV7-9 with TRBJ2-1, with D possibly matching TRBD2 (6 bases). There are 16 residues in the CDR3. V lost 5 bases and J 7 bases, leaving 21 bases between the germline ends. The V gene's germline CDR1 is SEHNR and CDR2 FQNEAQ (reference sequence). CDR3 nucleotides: TGTGCCAGCAGCCCCTTCGGGACTTCTGAGGCAAATGAGCAGTTCTTC. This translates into CASSPFGTSEANEQFF.

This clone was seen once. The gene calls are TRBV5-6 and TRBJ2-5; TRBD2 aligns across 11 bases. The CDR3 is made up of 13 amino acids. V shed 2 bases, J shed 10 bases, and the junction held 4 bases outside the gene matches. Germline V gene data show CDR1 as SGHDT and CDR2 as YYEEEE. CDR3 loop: CASSFELAGDQYF. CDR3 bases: TGTGCCAGCAGCTTTGAACTAGCGGGAGACCAGTACTTC.

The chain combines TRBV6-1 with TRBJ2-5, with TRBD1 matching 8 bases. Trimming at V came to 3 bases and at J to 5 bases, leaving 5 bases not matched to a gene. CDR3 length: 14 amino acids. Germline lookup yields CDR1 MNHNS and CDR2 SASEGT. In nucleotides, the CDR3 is TGTGCCAGCAGTGAGACAGGGGTGGGGGAGACCCAGTACTTC. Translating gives CASSETGVGETQYF.

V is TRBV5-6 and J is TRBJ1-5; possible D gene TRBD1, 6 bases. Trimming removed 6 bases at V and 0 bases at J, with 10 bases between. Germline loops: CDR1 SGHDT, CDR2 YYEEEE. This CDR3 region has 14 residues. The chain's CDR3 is CASISGDSNQPQHF. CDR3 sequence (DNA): TGTGCCAGCATATCAGGGGATAGCAATCAGCCCCAGCATTTT.

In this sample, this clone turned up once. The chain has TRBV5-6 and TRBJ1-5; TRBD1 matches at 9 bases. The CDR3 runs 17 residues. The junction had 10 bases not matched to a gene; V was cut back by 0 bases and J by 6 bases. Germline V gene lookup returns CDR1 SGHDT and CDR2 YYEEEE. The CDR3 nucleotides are TGTGCCAGCAGCTTGGCGAGGCCCGGGACAGGGCTTCAGCCCCAGCATTTT. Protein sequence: CASSLARPGTGLQPQHF.

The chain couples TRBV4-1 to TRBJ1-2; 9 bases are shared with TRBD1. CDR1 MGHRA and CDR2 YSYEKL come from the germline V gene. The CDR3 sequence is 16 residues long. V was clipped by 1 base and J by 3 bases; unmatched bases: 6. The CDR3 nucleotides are TGCGCCAGCAGCCAAGTGTCGGGACAGGGTGACTATGGCTACACCTTC. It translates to CASSQVSGQGDYGYTF.

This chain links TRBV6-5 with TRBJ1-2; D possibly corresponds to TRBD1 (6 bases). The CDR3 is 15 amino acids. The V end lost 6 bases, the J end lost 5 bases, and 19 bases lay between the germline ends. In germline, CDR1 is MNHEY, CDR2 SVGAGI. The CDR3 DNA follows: TGTGCCAGCAGACCTCTAGATGGACAGAAGTATGGCTACACCTTC. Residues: CASRPLDGQKYGYTF.

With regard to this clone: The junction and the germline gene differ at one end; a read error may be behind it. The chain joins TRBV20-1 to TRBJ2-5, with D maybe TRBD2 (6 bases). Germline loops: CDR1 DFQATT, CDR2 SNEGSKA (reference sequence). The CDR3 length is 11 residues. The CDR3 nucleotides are TGCAGTGCCGGCCTCCGGGAGAGCCAGTACTTC. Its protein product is CSAGLRESQYF.

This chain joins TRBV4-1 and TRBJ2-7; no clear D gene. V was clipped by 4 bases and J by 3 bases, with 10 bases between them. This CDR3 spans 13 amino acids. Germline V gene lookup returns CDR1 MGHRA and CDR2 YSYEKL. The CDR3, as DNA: TGCGCCAGCAGCCTCCAGCTAGGCTACGAGCAGTACTTC. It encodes CASSLQLGYEQYF.